The clone carrying this T cell receptor beta chain was picked up many times. What it recognizes is unknown. The data originate from a study of blood T cells in healthy people across ages. The CDR3 is made up of 13 amino acids. Germline V CDR1 and CDR2: SQVTM, ANQGSEA. The germline V and J ends were trimmed by 0 bases and 10 bases, with 15 bases remaining between them. Study-wide results and caveats: Comparison with aged donors showed that long-lived donors had more naive CD4+ cells and higher diversity. The percentage of naive T cells correlated strongly with TCR beta diversity.

For the second PCR, which ran for roughly 6 to 12 cycles, a sample-barcoded 5' primer and a J-beta primer mix were used. CDR3-containing paired-end reads numbering at least 2.5 million came from each sample. One entry per CDR3 protein results from TCRdb running MiXCR on the 5' RACE reads. The table records about 730,000 distinct CDR3 sequences, 40% to 45% of them present only once. Input material: blood. The clonotype comes from a woman aged 60-75 years in good health. The V and J genes are TRBV29-1 and TRBJ2-5; D possibly corresponds to TRBD2 (6 bases). The DNA for the CDR3 is TGCAGCGTTGAAGATTTCCCCGTGGAGGGCCAGTACTTC. It codes for CSVEDFPVEGQYF. Filled out from reference TRBV29-1 and TRBJ2-5, the complete variable domain reads SAVISQKPSRDICQRGTSLTIQCQVDSQVTMMFWYRQQPGQSLTLIATANQGSEATYESGFVIDKFPISRPNLTFSTLTVSNMSPEDSSIYLCSVEDFPVEGQYFGPGTRLLVL.